Given below is one T cell receptor beta chain in context. From germline, CDR1 is MGHDK and CDR2 SYGVNS. The CDR3 sequence is 15 residues long. V lost 2 bases, J lost 7 bases, and 7 bases stayed unmatched. This record comes from a study of T-cell reconstitution after alpha-beta-depleted transplantation in children. Preparation of the TCRbeta library involved a method that used unique molecular identifiers. Using its own MiXCR run on the PCR reads, TCRdb lists one record per CDR3 protein. The sample consists of 400,000 to 500,000 distinct CDR3 sequences, approximately 11% of them appearing once. Source: PBMCs from the stem cell graft donor, taken from the stem cell graft. The rearrangement joins TRBV25-1 to TRBJ2-2; TRBD1 agrees at 7 bases. The TCR was taken from a human donor who donated a stem cell graft to a child with acute myeloid leukemia. CDR3 bases: TGTGCCAGCAGTGAAAGTTTAGGGGGCGGCGGGGAGCTGTTTTTT. This codes for CASSESLGGGGELFF. Full variable domain (outside the CDR3, taken from reference TRBV25-1 and TRBJ2-2): EADIYQTPRYLVIGTGKKITLECSQTMGHDKMYWYQQDPGMELHLIHYSYGVNSTEKGDLSSESTVSRIRTEHFPLTLESARPSHTSQYLCASSESLGGGGELFFGEGSRLTVL.